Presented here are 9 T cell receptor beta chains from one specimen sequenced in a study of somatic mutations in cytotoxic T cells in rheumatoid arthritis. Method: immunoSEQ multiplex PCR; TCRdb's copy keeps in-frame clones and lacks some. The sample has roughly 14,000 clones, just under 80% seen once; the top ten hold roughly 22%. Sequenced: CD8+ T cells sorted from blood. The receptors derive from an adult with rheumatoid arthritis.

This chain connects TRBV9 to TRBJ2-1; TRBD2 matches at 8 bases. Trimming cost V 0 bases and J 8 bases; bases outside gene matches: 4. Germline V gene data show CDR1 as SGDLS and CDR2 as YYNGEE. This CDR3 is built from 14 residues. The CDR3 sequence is CASSVVSGGDEQFF. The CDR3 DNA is TGTGCCAGCAGCGTAGTGTCGGGAGGGGATGAGCAGTTCTTC.

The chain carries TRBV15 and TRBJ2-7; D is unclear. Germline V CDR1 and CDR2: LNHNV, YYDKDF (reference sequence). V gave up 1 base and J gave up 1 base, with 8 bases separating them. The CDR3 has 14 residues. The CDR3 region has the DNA TGTGCCACCAGCAGAGGTTCGGGTTCCTACGAGCAGTACTTC. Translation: CATSRGSGSYEQYF. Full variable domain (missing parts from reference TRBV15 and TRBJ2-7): DAMVIQNPRYQVTQFGKPVTLSCSQTLNHNVMYWYQQKSSQAPKLLFHYYDKDFNNEADTPDNFQSRRPNTSFCFLDIRSPGLGDTAMYLCATSRGSGSYEQYFGPGTRLTVT.

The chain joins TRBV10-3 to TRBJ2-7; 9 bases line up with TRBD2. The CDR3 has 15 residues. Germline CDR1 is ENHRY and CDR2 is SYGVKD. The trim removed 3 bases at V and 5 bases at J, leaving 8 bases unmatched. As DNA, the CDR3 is TGTGCCATCAGTGAACTGACTAGCGGTCAAAACGAGCAGTACTTC. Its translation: CAISELTSGQNEQYF.

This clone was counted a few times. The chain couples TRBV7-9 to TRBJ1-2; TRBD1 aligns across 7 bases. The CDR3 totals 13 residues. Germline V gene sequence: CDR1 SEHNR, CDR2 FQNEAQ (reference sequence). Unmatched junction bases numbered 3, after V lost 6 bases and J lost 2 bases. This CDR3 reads CASSMGQNYGYTF. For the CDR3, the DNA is TGTGCCAGCAGTATGGGACAGAACTATGGCTACACCTTC. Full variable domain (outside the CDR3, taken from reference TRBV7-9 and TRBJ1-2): DTGVSQNPRHKITKRGQNVTFRCDPISEHNRLYWYRQTLGQGPEFLTYFQNEAQLEKSRLLSDRFSAERPKGSFSTLEIQRTEQGDSAMYLCASSMGQNYGYTFGSGTRLTVV.

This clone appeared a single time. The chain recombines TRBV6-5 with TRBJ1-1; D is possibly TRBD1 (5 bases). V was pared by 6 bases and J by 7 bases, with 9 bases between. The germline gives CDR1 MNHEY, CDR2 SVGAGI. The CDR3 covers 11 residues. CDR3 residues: CASRGTFEAFF. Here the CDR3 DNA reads TGTGCCAGCAGGGGGACGTTTGAAGCTTTCTTT.

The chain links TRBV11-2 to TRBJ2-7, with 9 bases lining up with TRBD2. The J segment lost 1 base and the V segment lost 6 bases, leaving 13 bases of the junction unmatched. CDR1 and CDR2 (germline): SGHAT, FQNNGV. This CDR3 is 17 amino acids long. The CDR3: CASSSLGREGLSYEQYF. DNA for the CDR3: TGTGCCAGCAGTTCCCTGGGGCGGGAGGGCCTTTCCTACGAGCAGTACTTC.

This CDR3 is CASSPGTSFVLTF. The CDR3 DNA follows: TGTGCCAGCAGCCCCGGGACCTCCTTCGTCCTGACTTTC. This rearrangement joins TRBV7-3 to TRBJ2-6; tentatively, D is TRBD1 or TRBD2 (5 bases each). Germline V CDR1 and CDR2: SGHTA, FQGTGA. V was clipped by 5 bases and J by 12 bases, with 14 bases between them. The CDR3 length is 13 residues.

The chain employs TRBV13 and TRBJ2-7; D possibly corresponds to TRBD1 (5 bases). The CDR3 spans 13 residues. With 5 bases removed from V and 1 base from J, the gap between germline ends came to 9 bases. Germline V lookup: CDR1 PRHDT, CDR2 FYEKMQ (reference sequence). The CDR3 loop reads CASSQGASYEQYF. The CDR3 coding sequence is TGTGCCAGCAGCCAAGGGGCTTCCTACGAGCAGTACTTC.

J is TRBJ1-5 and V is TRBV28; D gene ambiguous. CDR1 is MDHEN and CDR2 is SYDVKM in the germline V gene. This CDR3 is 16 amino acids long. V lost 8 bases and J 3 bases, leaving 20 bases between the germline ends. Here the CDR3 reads CASLPHVGVSNQPQHF. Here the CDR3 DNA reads TGTGCCAGCCTCCCCCATGTCGGCGTCTCCAATCAGCCCCAGCATTTT. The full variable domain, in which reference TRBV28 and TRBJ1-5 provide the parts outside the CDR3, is DVKVTQSSRYLVKRTGEKVFLECVQDMDHENMFWYRQDPGLGLRLIYFSYDVKMKEKGDIPEGYSVSREKKERFSLILESASTNQTSMYLCASLPHVGVSNQPQHFGDGTRLSIL.